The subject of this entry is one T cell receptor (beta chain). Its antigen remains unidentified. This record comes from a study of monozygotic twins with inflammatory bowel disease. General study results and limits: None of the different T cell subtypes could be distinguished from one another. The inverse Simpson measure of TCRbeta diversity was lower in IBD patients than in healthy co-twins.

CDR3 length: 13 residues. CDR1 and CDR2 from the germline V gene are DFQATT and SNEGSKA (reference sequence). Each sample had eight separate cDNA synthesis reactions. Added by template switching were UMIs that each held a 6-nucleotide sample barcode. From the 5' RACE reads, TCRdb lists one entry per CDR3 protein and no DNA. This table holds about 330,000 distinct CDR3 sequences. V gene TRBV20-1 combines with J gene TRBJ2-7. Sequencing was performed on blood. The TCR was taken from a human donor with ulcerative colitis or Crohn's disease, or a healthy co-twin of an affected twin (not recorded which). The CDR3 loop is CSARGPANYEQYF.